The clone carrying this T cell receptor (beta chain) appeared many times. What it binds is not known. The data belong to a study of blood T cells in healthy people across ages. The study, taken as a whole, reports: Getting older went along with TCR beta diversity per million T cells dropping roughly linearly.

Then a second PCR, running about 6 to 11 cycles, was carried out with a sample-barcoded 5' primer and a J-beta primer mix. A single record per CDR3 protein comes from TCRdb applying MiXCR to the 5' RACE reads. The table shows over 1,500,000 distinct CDR3 sequences, with around 42% occurring only once. The CDR3 runs 14 residues. V was pared by 2 bases and J by 2 bases, with 1 base of the junction left unmatched. Total RNA, at least 6 micrograms per sample, was extracted from PBMCs. This rearrangement joins TRBV12-3 or TRBV12-4 to TRBJ2-7; 9 positions agree with TRBD2. The sample comprised blood. The sequence was obtained from a human donor in good health. The CDR3: CASSLQRGAYEQYF. CDR3 in DNA: TGTGCCAGCAGTTTACAGCGGGGGGCCTACGAGCAGTACTTC.